This TCR beta chain was captured by sequencing in a study of cytomegalovirus exposure and HLA in healthy donors. The study's findings and limits: Researchers reported from a later analysis that most CMV-associated TCR beta chains appeared HLA-restricted. Reports indicate that TCR beta sequences accurately predicted the HLA-A and HLA-B alleles of most subjects. Later on, an analysis tied approximately 17,000 TCR beta sequences to HLA alleles at 0.05 false discovery rate. In vitro data verified a few CMV-associated chains as specific for CMV antigens.

This PCR relied on a set of 60 Vbeta primers and 13 Jbeta primers. Here immunoSEQ multiplex PCR was the method, and the copy in TCRdb shows in-frame clones only, minus some. The repertoire table contains over 45,000 clones. Comment on this clone: Its antigen remains unidentified.

The V gene's germline CDR1 is SGHRS and CDR2 YFSETQ. V lost 0 bases to trimming and J lost 2 bases, with 14 bases between them. The CDR3 is made up of 16 amino acids. The chain recombines TRBV5-1 with TRBJ2-5; D possibly corresponds to TRBD2 (5 bases). This TCR derives from a woman between 18 and 29 years old in good health and CMV-seronegative. The sequenced sample was PBMCs. CDR3 sequence reads: CASSLGTRGEQETQYF. The CDR3 bases are TGCGCCAGCAGCTTGGGCACCCGGGGAGAACAAGAGACCCAGTACTTC.